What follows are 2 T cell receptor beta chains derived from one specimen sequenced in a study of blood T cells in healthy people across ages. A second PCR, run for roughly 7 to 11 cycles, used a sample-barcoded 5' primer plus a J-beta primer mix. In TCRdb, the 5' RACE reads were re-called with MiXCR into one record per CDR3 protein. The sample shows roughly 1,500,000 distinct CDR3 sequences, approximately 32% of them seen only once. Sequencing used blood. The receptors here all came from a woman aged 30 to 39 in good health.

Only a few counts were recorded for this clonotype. Here the CDR3 reads CASSQGDSVVSGANVLTF. The CDR3 nucleotides read TGCGCCAGCAGCCAAGGGGACAGCGTCGTCTCTGGGGCCAACGTCCTGACTTTC. The rearrangement uses TRBV4-1 and TRBJ2-6; 7 positions match TRBD1. The CDR3 totals 18 residues. The junction had 6 bases not matched to a gene; V was cut back by 1 base and J by 0 bases. Germline CDR1 and CDR2: MGHRA and YSYEKL.

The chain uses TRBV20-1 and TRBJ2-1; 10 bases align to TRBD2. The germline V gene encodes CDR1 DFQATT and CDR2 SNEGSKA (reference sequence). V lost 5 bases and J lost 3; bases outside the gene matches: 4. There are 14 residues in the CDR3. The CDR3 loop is CSAGLAARYNEQFF. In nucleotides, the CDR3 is TGCAGTGCTGGACTAGCGGCACGCTACAATGAGCAGTTCTTC.